Below, 2 T cell receptor beta chains from the same sample are listed, as sequenced in a study of shared clonotypes between healthy human individuals. The table came from immunoSEQ multiplex PCR; TCRdb's copy has only in-frame clones and leaves some out. The sample holds 740,000 or so clones, about three quarters seen once. The specimen was memory CD4+ T cells sorted from blood. Stated subset: CD45RA-negative fraction. The receptors shown here come from a woman aged 30 to 39 in good health.

The chain is built from TRBV7-8 and TRBJ2-7; TRBD2 is a possible D gene (5 bases). This CDR3 spans 13 amino acids. V dropped 1 base and J dropped 5 bases, with 9 bases sitting between them. Per the germline V gene, CDR1 is SGHVS and CDR2 is FQNEAQ. The CDR3 region is CASSLVGRNEQYF. The CDR3 coding sequence is TGTGCCAGCAGCTTAGTTGGGAGAAACGAGCAGTACTTC.

DNA for the CDR3: TGTGCCAGCAGCTTAGAAGGACAGGGGGAAAACTATGGCTACACCTTC. This gives the protein CASSLEGQGENYGYTF. The chain couples TRBV7-8 to TRBJ1-2, with TRBD1 matching over 10 bases. This CDR3 is 16 amino acids long. V was pared by 1 base and J by 2 bases, with 4 bases of the junction left unmatched. Per germline, CDR1 SGHVS and CDR2 FQNEAQ.